These T cell receptor beta chains were read from a single sample in a study of blood T cell repertoires in COVID-19. The method was immunoSEQ multiplex PCR; TCRdb's version includes in-frame clones alone and lacks a portion of them. The table lists about 290,000 clones, around 81% of them singletons. Input material: peripheral blood. The origin of the receptors is a woman aged 50 to 60 with active or convalescent COVID-19. Each CDR3 is given with its conserved first and last residue. A D gene is named only where the DNA matches it firmly. Some rows have no size entry. The others give once, few or many, or a class for an expanded clone.

NA TRBJ1-1 TRBV29-1 few TGCAGCGTTGAGGGCCGGTACGAGATTGAAGCTTTCTTT CSVEGRYEIEAFF
TRBD2 TRBJ2-1 TRBV6-6 once TGTGCCAGCAGTTACGGGCTTGGAGGGAGGGTACATGAGCAGTTCTTC CASSYGLGGRVHEQFF
NA TRBJ1-3 TRBV30 NA TGTGCCTGGACTGAGGCTGGAAACACCATATATTTT CAWTEAGNTIYF
TRBD2 TRBJ2-1 TRBV6-5 NA TGTGCCAGCAGCCATGGGACTAGCGGATACAATGAGCAGTTCTTC CASSHGTSGYNEQFF
TRBD2 TRBJ2-1 TRBV13 once TGTGCCAGCAGCCGAGGACTAGCGGGAGCCAATGAGCAGTTCTTC CASSRGLAGANEQFF
TRBD1 TRBJ1-5 TRBV4-1 NA TGCGCCAGCAGCCAAGGGGCAGGGGGTCAGCCCCAGCATTTT CASSQGAGGQPQHF
NA TRBJ1-3 TRBV5-4 few TGTGCCAGCAGCGGAGGCGGGGCTCTTCGGGACACCATATATTTT CASSGGGALRDTIYF
NA TRBJ1-1 TRBV5-1 NA TGCGCCAGCAGCCCACAGGGATGGACTGAAGCTTTCTTT CASSPQGWTEAFF
NA TRBJ2-3 TRBV14 NA TGTGCCAGCAGCCCTAGACTAGAGAGTACGCAGTATTTT CASSPRLESTQYF
NA TRBJ1-2 TRBV5-6 NA TGTGCCAGCAGCTTGACAGGCGGAGCTAACTATGGCTACACCTTC CASSLTGGANYGYTF
NA TRBJ1-3 TRBV2 NA TGTGCCAGCAGTGCACGGACATCCGGAAACACCATATATTTT CASSARTSGNTIYF
TRBD1 TRBJ1-5 TRBV28 NA TGTGCCAGCAGTTTCTCCAGGGTGACAGGGCAGCCCCAGCATTTT CASSFSRVTGQPQHF
TRBD1 TRBJ2-5 TRBV5-4 NA TGTGCCAGCAGCTTGGCAGGGGGCAAAGAGACCCAGTACTTC CASSLAGGKETQYF
TRBD2 TRBJ2-1 TRBV27 NA TGTGCCAGCAGTTTGGGCGGGGGGGATGAGCAGTTCTTC CASSLGGGDEQFF
TRBD1 TRBJ2-1 TRBV10-3 NA TGTGCCATGCGACAGGGCGCAGGCGCCGATTCCCCCAATGAGCAGTTCTTC CAMRQGAGADSPNEQFF
TRBD2 TRBJ2-5 TRBV19 few TGTGCCAGTAGGCAAGCGGGGGAGACCCAGTACTTC CASRQAGETQYF
NA TRBJ1-3 TRBV4-2 NA TGTGCCAGCAGCCAAGCAGGACAGAAAAACACCATATATTTT CASSQAGQKNTIYF
NA TRBJ1-1 TRBV2 NA TGTGCCAGCACTTCCTCAGGGGCGACTGAAGCTTTCTTT CASTSSGATEAFF
TRBD2 TRBJ2-2 TRBV27 NA TGTGCCAGCAGTTTATTTGTTCCTAGCGGATACCAGAACACCGGGGAGCTGTTTTTT CASSLFVPSGYQNTGELFF
TRBD1 TRBJ1-4 TRBV20-1 NA TGCAGTGCTAGTAACAGGGGGATTAATGAAAAACTGTTTTTT CSASNRGINEKLFF
TRBD1 TRBJ1-1 TRBV6-5 NA TGTGCCAGCAGGAGGGACAGGGAAAGGAACACTGAAGCTTTCTTT CASRRDRERNTEAFF
TRBD1 TRBJ1-1 TRBV19 NA TGTGCCAGTAGTGAACAGGGGACCACTGAAGCTTTCTTT CASSEQGTTEAFF
TRBD1 TRBJ1-1 TRBV2 NA TGTGCCAGCACCACGACAGGGGGCACTGAAGCTTTCTTT CASTTTGGTEAFF
NA TRBJ1-2 TRBV4-1 NA TGCGCCAGCAGCCAAGCGTCCCTTGGCTACACCTTC CASSQASLGYTF
TRBD1 TRBJ1-2 TRBV28 NA TGTGCCAGCAGCTTAACAGGGGGCGACTATGGCTACACCTTC CASSLTGGDYGYTF
NA TRBJ2-3 TRBV29-1 NA TGCAGCATTCTCCGCGGGGGCGCATCCTCAGATACGCAGTATTTT CSILRGGASSDTQYF
NA TRBJ1-6 TRBV2 NA TGTGCCAGCAGTGAGGCGGGGATCCATTCACCCCTCCACTTT CASSEAGIHSPLHF
NA TRBJ1-1 TRBV28 once TGTGCCAGCAAATTGGGCAGGGTGAACACTGAAGCTTTCTTT CASKLGRVNTEAFF
NA TRBJ1-6 TRBV28 NA TGTGCCAGCAGTTTATACCAGGGCGCACTTAATTCACCCCTCCACTTT CASSLYQGALNSPLHF
NA TRBJ1-6 TRBV9 NA TGTGCCAGCAATCCACAGGGAAAGGATTCACCCCTCCACTTT CASNPQGKDSPLHF
TRBD1 TRBJ1-2 TRBV5-4 NA TGTGCCAGCAGCACCGGGACAGGGCAGGGATATGGCTACACCTTC CASSTGTGQGYGYTF
TRBD1 TRBJ2-7 TRBV19 NA TGTGCCAGTAGTATATCGGACAGGGGTTACGAGCAGTACTTC CASSISDRGYEQYF
NA TRBJ1-3 TRBV12-3/TRBV12-4 NA TGTGCCAGCAACCCGGGGAGGGGAAACACCATATATTTT CASNPGRGNTIYF
NA TRBJ2-3 TRBV9 once TGTGCCAGCAGCCAACTAACCGGGGATACGCAGTATTTT CASSQLTGDTQYF
NA TRBJ1-3 TRBV29-1 few TGCAGCGCTAACTCTGATCCGGGGGGGTACTCTGGAAACACCATATATTTT CSANSDPGGYSGNTIYF
TRBD2 TRBJ2-1 TRBV29-1 NA TGCAGCGTTTATAGCGGGAGAGGCTATGAGCAGTTCTTC CSVYSGRGYEQFF
TRBD2 TRBJ2-1 TRBV13 NA TGTGCCAGCAGCTTAGAGCCACTAGCGGGAGTAGGCAATGAGCAGTTCTTC CASSLEPLAGVGNEQFF
NA TRBJ2-3 TRBV27 NA TGTGCCAGCAGTTCACGACTAGTAGGAGATACGCAGTATTTT CASSSRLVGDTQYF
NA TRBJ2-1 TRBV5-6 NA TGTGCCAGCAGCTCCAGAGCGACTAGCTCCTACAATGAGCAGTTCTTC CASSSRATSSYNEQFF
NA TRBJ1-1 TRBV10-2 NA TGCGCCAGCAGTGAAGCGGGGGCTGAAGCTTTCTTT CASSEAGAEAFF
NA TRBJ1-2 TRBV6-1 NA TGTGCCAGCAGTGAGACTGCGGCCTATGGCTACACCTTC CASSETAAYGYTF